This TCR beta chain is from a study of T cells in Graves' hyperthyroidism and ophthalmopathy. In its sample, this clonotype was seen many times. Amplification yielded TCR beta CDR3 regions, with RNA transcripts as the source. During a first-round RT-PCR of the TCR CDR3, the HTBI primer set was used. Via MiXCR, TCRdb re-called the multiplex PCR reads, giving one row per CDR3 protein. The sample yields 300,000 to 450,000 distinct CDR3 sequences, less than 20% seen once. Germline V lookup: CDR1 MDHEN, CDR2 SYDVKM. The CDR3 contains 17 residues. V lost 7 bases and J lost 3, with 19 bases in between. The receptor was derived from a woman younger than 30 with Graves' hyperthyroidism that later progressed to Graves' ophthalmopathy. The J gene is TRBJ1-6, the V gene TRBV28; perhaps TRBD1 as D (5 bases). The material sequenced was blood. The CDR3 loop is CASTLLGQDGYNSPLHF. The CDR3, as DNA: TGTGCCAGCACCCTCCTGGGGCAGGACGGCTATAATTCACCCCTCCACTTT.